The TCR beta chain under discussion was sequenced for a study of cytotoxic CD8 clonotypes in ibrutinib-treated CLL. The planned depth of sequencing spanned 1 in 200,000 to 1 in 1 million T cells. Produced via immunoSEQ multiplex PCR; TCRdb's table is partial and in-frame only. The table has about 150,000 clones, about three quarters seen once. Germline-derived CDR1 and CDR2 are MDHEN and SYDVKM. The CDR3 has 13 residues. V gave up 6 bases and J gave up 4 bases, with 12 bases separating them. The input for sequencing was PBMCs, taken after 24 months of ibrutinib treatment. The chain links TRBV28 to TRBJ1-2; D may be TRBD1 (6 bases). The TCR sequence derives from a human donor with chronic lymphocytic leukemia. The DNA for the CDR3 is TGTGCCAGCAGGATACAGGGCGGCTATGGCTACACCTTC. This sequence encodes CASRIQGGYGYTF.